Below, 4 T cell receptor beta chains from the same sample are listed, as sequenced in a study of cytomegalovirus exposure and HLA in healthy donors. PCR used 60 Vbeta primers and 13 Jbeta primers. Measured with immunoSEQ multiplex PCR; TCRdb has only the in-frame clones, and not every one. The sample lists about 160,000 clones, approximately 77% occurring once. Sequencing was carried out using PBMCs. All receptors come from a female donor in good health and CMV-seronegative.

The sample holds one count of this clone. This chain joins TRBV30 and TRBJ2-3; the match to TRBD2 covers 11 bases. V lost 3 bases to trimming and J lost 2 bases; unmatched junction nucleotides: 13. The germline gives CDR1 GTSNPN, CDR2 SVGIG (reference sequence). This CDR3 has 18 residues. Written as DNA, the CDR3 is TGTGCCTGGAGCCACCCGACTAGCGGGGTGGGGGTCACAGATACGCAGTATTTT. Residues: CAWSHPTSGVGVTDTQYF.

The table lists this clone with a count of one. The gene calls are TRBV19 and TRBJ1-5, with D hard to call. CDR1 LNHDA and CDR2 SQIVND come from the germline V gene (reference sequence). Trimming stripped 5 bases from V and 2 bases from J, with 13 bases between. This CDR3 is 15 amino acids long. The chain's CDR3 is CASSGPRGGNQPQHF. The DNA of the CDR3 is TGTGCCAGTAGTGGTCCTCGAGGAGGCAATCAGCCCCAGCATTTT.

The chain couples TRBV19 to TRBJ2-7; D possibly corresponds to TRBD2 (5 bases). The V end lost 5 bases, the J end lost 1 base, and 12 bases lay between the germline ends. The CDR3 is made up of 14 amino acids. Germline V gene lookup returns CDR1 LNHDA and CDR2 SQIVND (reference sequence). CDR3 residues: CASSPIAPSYEQYF. CDR3 DNA: TGTGCCAGTAGTCCCATAGCGCCTTCCTACGAGCAGTACTTC.

The chain couples TRBV2 to TRBJ1-6; TRBD1 aligns across 9 bases. The CDR3 runs to 16 residues. Germline CDR1 is SNHLY and CDR2 is FYNNEI. J lost 4 bases, V lost 1 base, and 2 bases had no gene match. The chain's CDR3 is CASSEGTGVYNSPLHF. The CDR3 DNA follows: TGTGCCAGCAGTGAAGGGACAGGGGTTTATAATTCACCCCTCCACTTT.